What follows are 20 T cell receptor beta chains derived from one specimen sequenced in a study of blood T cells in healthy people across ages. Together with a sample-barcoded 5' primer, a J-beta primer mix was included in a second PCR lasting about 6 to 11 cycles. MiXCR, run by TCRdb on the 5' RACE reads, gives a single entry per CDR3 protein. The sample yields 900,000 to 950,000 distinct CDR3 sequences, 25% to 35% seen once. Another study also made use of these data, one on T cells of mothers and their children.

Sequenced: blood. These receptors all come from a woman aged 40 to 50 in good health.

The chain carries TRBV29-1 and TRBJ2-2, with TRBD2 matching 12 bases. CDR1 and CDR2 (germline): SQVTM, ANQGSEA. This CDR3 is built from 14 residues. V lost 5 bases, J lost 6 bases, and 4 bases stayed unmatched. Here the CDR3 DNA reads TGCAGCGTTCGTAGGACTAGCGGGGCCGGGGAGCTGTTTTTT. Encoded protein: CSVRRTSGAGELFF.

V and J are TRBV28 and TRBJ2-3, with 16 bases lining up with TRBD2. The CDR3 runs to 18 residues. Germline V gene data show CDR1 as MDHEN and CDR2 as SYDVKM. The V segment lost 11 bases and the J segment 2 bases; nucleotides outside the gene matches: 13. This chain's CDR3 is CASTPGLAGGTVTDTQYF. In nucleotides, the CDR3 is TGTGCCTCAACTCCGGGACTAGCGGGGGGGACCGTCACAGATACGCAGTATTTT.

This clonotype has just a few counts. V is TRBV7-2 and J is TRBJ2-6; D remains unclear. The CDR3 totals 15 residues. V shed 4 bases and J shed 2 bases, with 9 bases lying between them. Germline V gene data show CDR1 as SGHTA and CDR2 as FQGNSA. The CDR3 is CASSSGCPGANVLTF. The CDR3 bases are TGTGCCAGCAGCTCTGGGTGTCCTGGGGCCAACGTCCTGACTTTC.

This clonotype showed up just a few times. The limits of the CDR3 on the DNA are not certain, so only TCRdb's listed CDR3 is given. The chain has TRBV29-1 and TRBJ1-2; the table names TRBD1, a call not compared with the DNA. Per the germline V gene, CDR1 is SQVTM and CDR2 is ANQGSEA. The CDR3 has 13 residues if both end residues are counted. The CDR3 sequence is CSAPQGFGDGYTF.

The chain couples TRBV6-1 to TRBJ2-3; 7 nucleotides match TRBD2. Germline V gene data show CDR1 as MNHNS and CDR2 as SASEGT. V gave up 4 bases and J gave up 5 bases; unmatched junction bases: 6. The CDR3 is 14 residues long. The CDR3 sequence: CASSGGGDLDTQYF. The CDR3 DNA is TGTGCCAGCAGTGGGGGGGGGGACCTAGATACGCAGTATTTT.

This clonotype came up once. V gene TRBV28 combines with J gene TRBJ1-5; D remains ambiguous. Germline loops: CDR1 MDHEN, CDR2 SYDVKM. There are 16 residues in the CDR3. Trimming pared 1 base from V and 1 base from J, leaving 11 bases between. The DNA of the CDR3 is TGTGCCAGCAGTTTATCGGAATCACTGAGCAATCAGCCCCAGCATTTT. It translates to CASSLSESLSNQPQHF. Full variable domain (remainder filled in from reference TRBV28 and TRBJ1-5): DVKVTQSSRYLVKRTGEKVFLECVQDMDHENMFWYRQDPGLGLRLIYFSYDVKMKEKGDIPEGYSVSREKKERFSLILESASTNQTSMYLCASSLSESLSNQPQHFGDGTRLSIL.

The CDR3 DNA follows: TGTGCCAGCAGAACTGGCGGGAGAACAGATACGCAGTATTTT. Protein: CASRTGGRTDTQYF. This sequence joins TRBV12-3 or TRBV12-4 and TRBJ2-3; 7 bases are a match to TRBD2. The junction had 6 bases not matched to a gene; V was cut back by 6 bases and J by 3 bases. The CDR3 is 14 residues long.

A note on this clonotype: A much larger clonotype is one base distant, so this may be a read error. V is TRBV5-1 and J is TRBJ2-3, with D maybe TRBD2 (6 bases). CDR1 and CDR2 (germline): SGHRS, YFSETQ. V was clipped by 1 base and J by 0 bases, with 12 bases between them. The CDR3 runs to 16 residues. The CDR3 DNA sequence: TGCGCCAGCAGCTTGAGTCGGGCGGGAAGCACAGATACGCAGTATTTT. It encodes CASSLSRAGSTDTQYF. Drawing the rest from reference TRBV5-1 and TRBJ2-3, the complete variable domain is KAGVTQTPRYLIKTRGQQVTLSCSPISGHRSVSWYQQTPGQGLQFLFEYFSETQRNKGNFPGRFSGRQFSNSRSEMNVSTLELGDSALYLCASSLSRAGSTDTQYFGPGTRLTVL.

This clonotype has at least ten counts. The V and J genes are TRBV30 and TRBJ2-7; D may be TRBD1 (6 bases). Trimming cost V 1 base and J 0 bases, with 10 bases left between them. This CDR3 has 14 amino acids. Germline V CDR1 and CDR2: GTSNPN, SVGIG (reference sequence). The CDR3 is CAWSAEQGSYEQYF. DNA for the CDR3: TGTGCCTGGAGTGCCGAACAGGGCTCCTACGAGCAGTACTTC.

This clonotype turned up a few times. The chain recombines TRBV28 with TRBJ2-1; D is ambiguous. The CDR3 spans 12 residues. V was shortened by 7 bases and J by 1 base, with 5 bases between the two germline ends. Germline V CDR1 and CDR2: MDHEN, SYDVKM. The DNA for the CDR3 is TGTGCCAGCATGCCTTCCTACAATGAGCAGTTCTTC. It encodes CASMPSYNEQFF.

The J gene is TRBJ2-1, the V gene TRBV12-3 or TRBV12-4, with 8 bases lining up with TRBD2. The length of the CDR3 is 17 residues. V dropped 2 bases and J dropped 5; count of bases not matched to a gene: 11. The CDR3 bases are TGTGCCAGCAGTTTACGCATCGGGCGGGGGGACGACAATGAGCAGTTCTTC. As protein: CASSLRIGRGDDNEQFF.

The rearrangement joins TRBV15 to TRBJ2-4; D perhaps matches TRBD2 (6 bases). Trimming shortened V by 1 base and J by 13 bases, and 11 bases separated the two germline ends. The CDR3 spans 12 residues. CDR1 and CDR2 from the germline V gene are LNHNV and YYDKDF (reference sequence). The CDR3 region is CATSRAGDEQYF. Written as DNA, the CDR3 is TGTGCCACCAGCAGAGCGGGGGATGAGCAGTACTTC. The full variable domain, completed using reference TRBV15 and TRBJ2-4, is DAMVIQNPRYQVTQFGKPVTLSCSQTLNHNVMYWYQQKSSQAPKLLFHYYDKDFNNEADTPDNFQSRRPNTSFCFLDIRSPGLGDTAMYLCATSRAGDEQYFGAGTRLSVL.

CDR3 in DNA: TGTGCCAGCAGCCTGATGACTAGCGGATCCTCTGGGGCCAACGTCCTGACTTTC. This codes for CASSLMTSGSSGANVLTF. The rearrangement joins TRBV7-6 to TRBJ2-6; 9 nucleotides match TRBD2. The germline CDR1 and CDR2 sequences are SGHVS and FNYEAQ. V shed 5 bases, J shed 0 bases, and the junction held 8 bases outside the gene matches. The CDR3 extends over 18 amino acids. The variable domain in full, completed from reference TRBV7-6 and TRBJ2-6, reads GAGVSQSPRYKVTKRGQDVALRCDPISGHVSLYWYRQALGQGPEFLTYFNYEAQQDKSGLPNDRFSAERPEGSISTLTIQRTEQRDSAMYRCASSLMTSGSSGANVLTFGAGSRLTVL.

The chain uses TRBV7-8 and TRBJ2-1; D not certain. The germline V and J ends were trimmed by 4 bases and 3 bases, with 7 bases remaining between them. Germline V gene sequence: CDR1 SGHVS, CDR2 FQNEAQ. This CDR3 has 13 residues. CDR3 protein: CASSSMSYNEQFF. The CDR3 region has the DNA TGTGCCAGCAGCTCAATGAGCTACAATGAGCAGTTCTTC.

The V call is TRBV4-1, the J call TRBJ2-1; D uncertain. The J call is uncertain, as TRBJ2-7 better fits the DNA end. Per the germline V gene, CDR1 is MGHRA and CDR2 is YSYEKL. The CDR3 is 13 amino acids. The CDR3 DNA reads TGCGCCAGCAGCCTTCTTCCAGGAAGCGAGCAGTACTTC. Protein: CASSLLPGSEQYF.

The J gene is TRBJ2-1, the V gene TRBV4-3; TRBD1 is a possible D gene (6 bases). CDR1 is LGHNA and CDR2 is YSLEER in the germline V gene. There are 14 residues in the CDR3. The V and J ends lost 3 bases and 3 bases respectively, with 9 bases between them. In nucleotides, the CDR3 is TGCGCCAGCAGCCATGGACAGCTCTACAATGAGCAGTTCTTC. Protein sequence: CASSHGQLYNEQFF.

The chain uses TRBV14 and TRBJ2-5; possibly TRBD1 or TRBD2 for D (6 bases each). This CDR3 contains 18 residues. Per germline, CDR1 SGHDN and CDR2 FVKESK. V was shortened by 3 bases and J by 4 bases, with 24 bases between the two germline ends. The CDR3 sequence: CASSQRLGGGLMSETQYF. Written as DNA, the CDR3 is TGTGCCAGCAGCCAGAGGTTAGGAGGGGGGCTCATGTCAGAGACCCAGTACTTC.

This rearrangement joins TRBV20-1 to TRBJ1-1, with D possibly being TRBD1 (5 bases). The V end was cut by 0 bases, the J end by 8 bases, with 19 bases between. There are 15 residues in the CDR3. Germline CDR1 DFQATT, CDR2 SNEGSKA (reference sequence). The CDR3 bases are TGCAGTGCTAGAGATGGGCGAGGGGCAGACGGAGAAGCTTTCTTT. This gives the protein CSARDGRGADGEAFF.

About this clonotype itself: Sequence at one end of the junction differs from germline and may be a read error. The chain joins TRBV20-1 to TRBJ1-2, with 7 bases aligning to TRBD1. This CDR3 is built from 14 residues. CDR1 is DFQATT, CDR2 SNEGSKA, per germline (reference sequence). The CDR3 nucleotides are TGCAGTGCTGGAGAAGACAGGGTGAGCTATGGCTACACCTTC. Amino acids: CSAGEDRVSYGYTF.

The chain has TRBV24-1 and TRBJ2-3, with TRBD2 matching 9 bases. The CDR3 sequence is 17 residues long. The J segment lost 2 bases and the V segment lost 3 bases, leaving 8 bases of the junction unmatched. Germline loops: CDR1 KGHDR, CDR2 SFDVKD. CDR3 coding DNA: TGTGCCACCAGTGATGGGCCGGGACTAGCTATCACAGATACGCAGTATTTT. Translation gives CATSDGPGLAITDTQYF.